This T cell receptor (beta chain) stems from a study of post-analysis software for immune sequencing data. V was trimmed by 2 bases and J by 6 bases, leaving 13 bases between them. The CDR3 is made up of 14 amino acids. Looked up from germline, CDR1 is SGHRS and CDR2 is YFSETQ. A note on this clonotype: The antigen remains undetermined.

Study-level results: Samples made in the same batch grouped tightly together by F measure. Normalized Chao1 diversity was significantly lower in multiple sclerosis patients than in controls. The study found TRBV5-6, TRBV5-1 and TRBV20-1 among about five TRBV segments more frequent in patients than controls.

TCR beta cDNA libraries included unique molecular identifiers. Some 500,000 cDNA molecules came from about 1 to 10 million T cells. Each CDR3 protein gets one entry after TCRdb re-called the PCR reads with MiXCR. The table records about 820,000 distinct CDR3 sequences, 53% of them present only once. Sequenced: blood. The chain has TRBV5-1 and TRBJ2-3; tentative D call: TRBD1 (5 bases). The receptor was derived from a girl aged 5-17 years with multiple sclerosis. The CDR3 coding sequence is TGCGCCAGCAGCTTAGGTTTAGGGGTCGATACGCAGTATTTT. Translated: CASSLGLGVDTQYF.